Each of the 11 T cell receptor beta chains below was sequenced from the same sample in a study of CD8 T cells in ankylosing spondylitis. MiXCR, run by TCRdb on the 5' RACE reads, gives a single entry per CDR3 protein. This sample yields 150,000 or so distinct CDR3 sequences, of which roughly 31% are seen a single time; 5.5% to 7.5% belongs to the top ten. Sequencing used synovial fluid, either unsorted or a sorted T cell fraction (not recorded which). These receptor sequences come from a male donor with ankylosing spondylitis.

V gene TRBV6-5 combines with J gene TRBJ1-5; D is perhaps TRBD1 (5 bases). The CDR3 has 15 amino acids. Germline values: CDR1 MNHEY, CDR2 SVGAGI. Trimming left V 2 bases short and J 5 bases short, with 13 bases between. The CDR3 protein is CASSYGGQGYQPQHF. DNA for the CDR3: TGTGCCAGCAGTTACGGTGGGCAGGGTTATCAGCCCCAGCATTTT.

This clonotype has a handful of counts. The J gene is TRBJ2-2, the V gene TRBV2; TRBD1 is a possible D gene (6 bases). Trimming took off 4 bases at V and 9 bases at J, with 12 bases between the two ends. The CDR3 covers 13 residues. Per germline, CDR1 SNHLY and CDR2 FYNNEI. The CDR3 DNA sequence: TGTGCCAGCAGTGTCCGAGGGGGTAGGGAGCTGTTTTTT. Protein sequence: CASSVRGGRELFF. Drawing the rest from reference TRBV2 and TRBJ2-2, the complete variable domain is EPEVTQTPSHQVTQMGQEVILRCVPISNHLYFYWYRQILGQKVEFLVSFYNNEISEKSEIFDDQFSVERPDGSNFTLKIRSTKLEDSAMYFCASSVRGGRELFFGEGSRLTVL.

This clonotype was seen a handful of times. The chain recombines TRBV7-9 with TRBJ2-5; unclear D gene. Trimming shortened V by 0 bases and J by 2 bases, and 7 bases separated the two germline ends. Germline CDR1 and CDR2: SEHNR and FQNEAQ (reference sequence). This CDR3 contains 14 residues. The CDR3 coding sequence is TGTGCCAGCAGCTTAGCGACATGGCAAGAGACCCAGTACTTC. It encodes CASSLATWQETQYF.

A single count supports this clonotype. CDR3 nucleotide sequence: TGTGCCAGCAGCGAGGCGGGCATGAGGGCTTTCTTT. Its translation: CASSEAGMRAFF. The genes are TRBV7-9 and TRBJ1-1; D is ambiguous. Between the trimmed V and J ends, which lost 5 bases and 11 bases, there was a span of 15 bases. CDR3 length: 12 residues. Germline CDR1 and CDR2: SEHNR and FQNEAQ (reference sequence).

Ten or more counts support this clonotype. The chain is built from TRBV7-9 and TRBJ2-1, with D perhaps TRBD1 (6 bases). The germline CDR1 and CDR2 sequences are SEHNR and FQNEAQ (reference sequence). The CDR3 contains 14 residues. V was pared by 4 bases and J by 7 bases, with 14 bases between. The CDR3 loop is CASSSTGTSNEQFF. In DNA, the CDR3 is TGTGCCAGCAGCTCAACGGGGACAAGTAATGAGCAGTTCTTC. The whole variable domain, filled in from reference TRBV7-9 and TRBJ2-1, reads DTGVSQNPRHKITKRGQNVTFRCDPISEHNRLYWYRQTLGQGPEFLTYFQNEAQLEKSRLLSDRFSAERPKGSFSTLEIQRTEQGDSAMYLCASSSTGTSNEQFFGPGTRLTVL.

This clonotype showed up just once. The rearrangement joins TRBV12-3 or TRBV12-4 to TRBJ1-5, with a tentative D call TRBD1 (5 bases). The CDR3 has 14 amino acids. Trimming stripped 6 bases from V and 4 bases from J, with 13 bases between. This chain's CDR3 is CASSPTRVNQPQHF. The CDR3 DNA is TGTGCCAGCAGCCCAACCAGGGTAAATCAGCCCCAGCATTTT.

This chain connects TRBV30 to TRBJ1-2, with D perhaps TRBD1 (5 bases). V gave up 0 bases and J gave up 8 bases, with 13 bases separating them. Germline V gene data show CDR1 as GTSNPN and CDR2 as SVGIG (reference sequence). This CDR3 comprises 13 residues. The DNA of the CDR3 is TGTGCCTGGAGTGTAGGTTCAGGGCTCGGCTACACCTTC. This codes for CAWSVGSGLGYTF.

This clonotype was observed at least ten times. The J gene is TRBJ2-1, the V gene TRBV24-1, with 10 bases that match TRBD1. This CDR3 comprises 17 residues. Germline V gives CDR1 KGHDR, CDR2 SFDVKD. J was trimmed by 7 bases and V by 4 bases; bases with no gene match: 12. The CDR3 coding sequence is TGTGCCACCAGTGACCTCTCGCCGGGACAGGGGTGGAATGAGCAGTTCTTC. Its protein product is CATSDLSPGQGWNEQFF.

This clonotype was counted once. This sequence joins TRBV6-1 and TRBJ1-5; D is undetermined. The CDR3 has 16 amino acids. The V and J ends lost 7 bases and 0 bases respectively, with 16 bases between them. CDR1 is MNHNS and CDR2 is SASEGT in the germline V gene. Here the CDR3 reads CASTGETAYSNQPQHF. CDR3 DNA: TGTGCCAGCACCGGGGAAACAGCCTATAGCAATCAGCCCCAGCATTTT.

The J gene is TRBJ2-3, the V gene TRBV5-5, with TRBD1 matching over 8 bases. The V and J ends lost 4 bases and 0 bases, in that order; junction bases with no gene match: 7. The CDR3 totals 16 residues. Germline loops: CDR1 SGHKS, CDR2 YYEKEE (reference sequence). The CDR3: CASSAGTGRSTDTQYF. In DNA form, the CDR3 reads TGTGCCAGCAGCGCCGGGACAGGCCGGAGCACAGATACGCAGTATTTT.

Only a few counts were recorded for this clonotype. The chain recombines TRBV20-1 with TRBJ1-4, with TRBD1 as a possible D gene (5 bases). This CDR3 has 14 residues. Germline CDR1 and CDR2: DFQATT and SNEGSKA (reference sequence). V was trimmed by 8 bases and J by 0 bases, leaving 13 bases between them. The CDR3 DNA is TGCAGTCCAAGCACGGGGGCAACTAATGAAAAACTGTTTTTT. Its translation: CSPSTGATNEKLFF.